This T cell receptor (beta chain) was recovered during a study of cytomegalovirus exposure and HLA in healthy donors. The V and J ends lost 8 bases and 4 bases, in that order; junction bases with no gene match: 2. Germline V gives CDR1 ENHRY, CDR2 SYGVKD. The CDR3 is 12 amino acids. PCR amplification relied on 60 Vbeta primers (plus 13 Jbeta primers). Some clones are missing from TCRdb's copy, which holds only in-frame ones; the method was immunoSEQ multiplex PCR. Counted here are 100,000 to 130,000 clones, roughly 72% occurring once; the ten biggest clones make up roughly 8%. As concerns this clone: Its antigen is as yet unknown.

General study results and limits: A later analysis linked a missense DCLRE1C variant to TCR beta V- and J-gene trimming.

Sequenced sample: PBMCs. The sequence came from a man younger than 45 in good health and CMV-seronegative. The V call is TRBV10-3, the J call TRBJ1-5, with 7 bases matching TRBD1. CDR3 in amino acids: CAIGTANQPQHF. In DNA, the CDR3 is TGTGCCATCGGGACAGCTAATCAGCCCCAGCATTTT.